Listed below are T cell receptor beta chains from one sample, sequenced in a study of cytomegalovirus exposure and HLA in healthy donors. Libraries were prepared by immunoSEQ multiplex PCR; TCRdb keeps only in-frame clonotypes and omits some of them. This repertoire shows 150,000 to 200,000 clones, 84% found once; its top ten account for roughly 7%. Sequenced: PBMCs. The origin of the receptors is a man aged 18 to 35 in good health and CMV-seropositive. CDR3s include the opening cysteine and the closing phenylalanine or tryptophan. Fields, in order: CDR3 length, clone size, D gene, V gene, J gene, CDR3 protein, CDR3 DNA. A D gene is named only where the DNA matches it firmly. Clone size is given for some rows only: seen once, a few or many times, or a class if the clone is expanded.

len: 15
abundance: -
d_gene: -
v_gene: TRBV28
j_gene: TRBJ1-2
CDR3aa: CASSHPLTGFYGYTF
CDR3nt: TGTGCCAGCAGTCATCCCTTAACAGGGTTCTATGGCTACACCTTC

len: 13
abundance: -
d_gene: -
v_gene: TRBV19
j_gene: TRBJ2-7
CDR3aa: CASSRTLTYEQYF
CDR3nt: TGTGCCAGTAGTCGTACCCTAACCTACGAGCAGTACTTC

len: 13
abundance: -
d_gene: -
v_gene: TRBV7-2
j_gene: TRBJ2-7
CDR3aa: CASSQGTRYEQYF
CDR3nt: TGTGCCAGCAGCCAGGGTACCCGCTACGAGCAGTACTTC

len: 15
abundance: -
d_gene: TRBD2
v_gene: TRBV7-9
j_gene: TRBJ2-3
CDR3aa: CASSLDGAGGDTQYF
CDR3nt: TGTGCCAGCAGCTTAGATGGAGCGGGAGGGGATACGCAGTATTTT

len: 15
abundance: -
d_gene: TRBD2
v_gene: TRBV9
j_gene: TRBJ2-3
CDR3aa: CASSGTSGSPDTQYF
CDR3nt: TGTGCCAGCAGCGGGACTAGCGGGAGTCCAGATACGCAGTATTTT

len: 13
abundance: -
d_gene: TRBD1
v_gene: TRBV6-5
j_gene: TRBJ1-2
CDR3aa: CASTMGQNYGYTF
CDR3nt: TGTGCCAGCACGATGGGACAGAATTATGGCTACACCTTC

len: 16
abundance: -
d_gene: -
v_gene: TRBV14
j_gene: TRBJ2-1
CDR3aa: CASSQVGASAYNEQFF
CDR3nt: TGTGCCAGCAGCCAAGTAGGGGCGAGCGCCTACAATGAGCAGTTCTTC

len: 16
abundance: -
d_gene: TRBD1
v_gene: TRBV19
j_gene: TRBJ1-4
CDR3aa: CASSMGIDRASEKLFF
CDR3nt: TGTGCCAGTAGTATGGGGATAGACAGGGCCTCTGAAAAACTGTTTTTT

len: 13
abundance: -
d_gene: -
v_gene: TRBV28
j_gene: TRBJ1-2
CDR3aa: CASSTPDRNFPTF
CDR3nt: TGTGCCAGCAGTACACCAGACAGGAACTTCCCCACCTTC

len: 15
abundance: -
d_gene: TRBD1
v_gene: TRBV28
j_gene: TRBJ2-1
CDR3aa: CASSLPGQMDNEQFF
CDR3nt: TGTGCCAGCAGCTTACCGGGACAGATGGACAATGAGCAGTTCTTC

len: 13
abundance: -
d_gene: TRBD1
v_gene: TRBV27
j_gene: TRBJ1-1
CDR3aa: CASSRTGDTEAFF
CDR3nt: TGTGCCAGCAGTCGGACAGGGGACACTGAAGCTTTCTTT

len: 14
abundance: -
d_gene: TRBD1
v_gene: TRBV15
j_gene: TRBJ2-1
CDR3aa: CATSGRDSYNEQFF
CDR3nt: TGTGCCACCAGCGGACGGGACAGCTACAATGAGCAGTTCTTC

len: 16
abundance: -
d_gene: -
v_gene: TRBV28
j_gene: TRBJ1-5
CDR3aa: CASSLLRAEGAQPQHF
CDR3nt: TGTGCCAGCAGTTTATTAAGGGCTGAAGGGGCTCAGCCCCAGCATTTT

len: 12
abundance: -
d_gene: TRBD1
v_gene: TRBV30
j_gene: TRBJ1-3
CDR3aa: CACDRDRNTIYF
CDR3nt: TGTGCCTGTGACAGGGACCGAAACACCATATATTTT

len: 14
abundance: -
d_gene: -
v_gene: TRBV18
j_gene: TRBJ1-1
CDR3aa: CASSPREMNTEAFF
CDR3nt: TGTGCCAGCTCACCACGGGAGATGAACACTGAAGCTTTCTTT

len: 16
abundance: -
d_gene: TRBD2
v_gene: TRBV9
j_gene: TRBJ2-1
CDR3aa: CASSGLAGGSYNEQFF
CDR3nt: TGTGCCAGCAGCGGACTAGCGGGAGGGTCCTACAATGAGCAGTTCTTC

len: 15
abundance: -
d_gene: -
v_gene: TRBV7-3
j_gene: TRBJ2-5
CDR3aa: CASSLFGGYQETQYF
CDR3nt: TGTGCCAGCAGCTTATTTGGAGGGTACCAAGAGACCCAGTACTTC

len: 12
abundance: -
d_gene: -
v_gene: TRBV7-9
j_gene: TRBJ1-2
CDR3aa: CASSFNRAGYTF
CDR3nt: TGTGCCAGCAGCTTCAACAGGGCTGGCTACACCTTC

len: 16
abundance: -
d_gene: TRBD1
v_gene: TRBV2
j_gene: TRBJ1-2
CDR3aa: CASSDGLGQGVYGYTF
CDR3nt: TGTGCCAGCAGTGATGGTTTGGGGCAGGGGGTCTATGGCTACACCTTC

len: 16
abundance: -
d_gene: TRBD2
v_gene: TRBV27
j_gene: TRBJ2-1
CDR3aa: CASSYPAGGDGNEQFF
CDR3nt: TGTGCCAGCAGTTATCCCGCGGGAGGGGATGGTAATGAGCAGTTCTTC

len: 19
abundance: -
d_gene: TRBD2
v_gene: TRBV15
j_gene: TRBJ2-1
CDR3aa: CATSRVGTSGSLAYNEQFF
CDR3nt: TGTGCCACCAGCAGAGTGGGGACTAGCGGGAGTTTAGCCTACAATGAGCAGTTCTTC

len: 15
abundance: -
d_gene: TRBD1
v_gene: TRBV6-5
j_gene: TRBJ1-3
CDR3aa: CASKPTGTGPNTIYF
CDR3nt: TGTGCCAGCAAGCCTACCGGGACAGGGCCAAACACCATATATTTT

len: 15
abundance: -
d_gene: -
v_gene: TRBV7-8
j_gene: TRBJ2-3
CDR3aa: CASSHRPIPGDTQYF
CDR3nt: TGTGCCAGCAGCCATCGACCCATTCCGGGGGATACGCAGTATTTT

len: 12
abundance: -
d_gene: TRBD1
v_gene: TRBV19
j_gene: TRBJ1-5
CDR3aa: CATPDRDRGQHF
CDR3nt: TGTGCCACCCCCGACCGGGACAGGGGTCAGCATTTT

len: 11
abundance: -
d_gene: -
v_gene: TRBV27
j_gene: TRBJ2-1
CDR3aa: CASSGYNEQFF
CDR3nt: TGTGCCAGTAGCGGCTACAATGAGCAGTTCTTC

len: 14
abundance: -
d_gene: -
v_gene: TRBV9
j_gene: TRBJ2-1
CDR3aa: CASSVAALTGKQFF
CDR3nt: TGTGCCAGCAGCGTAGCCGCCCTGACCGGGAAACAGTTCTTC

len: 16
abundance: once
d_gene: TRBD2
v_gene: TRBV19
j_gene: TRBJ2-5
CDR3aa: CASSRGLAGGSETQYF
CDR3nt: TGTGCCAGTAGTAGAGGACTAGCGGGAGGTTCAGAGACCCAGTACTTC

len: 18
abundance: -
d_gene: TRBD1
v_gene: TRBV4-3
j_gene: TRBJ2-1
CDR3aa: CASSQGHRGSPTYNEQFF
CDR3nt: TGCGCCAGCAGCCAGGGACACAGGGGGTCCCCCACCTACAATGAGCAGTTCTTC

len: 10
abundance: -
d_gene: -
v_gene: TRBV7-2
j_gene: TRBJ2-1
CDR3aa: CATPGDEQFF
CDR3nt: TGTGCCACCCCGGGGGATGAGCAGTTCTTC

len: 14
abundance: -
d_gene: TRBD2
v_gene: TRBV19
j_gene: TRBJ2-7
CDR3aa: CASSVTSGTYEQYF
CDR3nt: TGTGCCAGTAGTGTGACTAGCGGGACCTACGAGCAGTACTTC

len: 16
abundance: -
d_gene: TRBD1
v_gene: TRBV27
j_gene: TRBJ2-1
CDR3aa: CASSWLGQGANNEQFF
CDR3nt: TGTGCCAGCAGTTGGCTCGGGCAGGGGGCGAACAATGAGCAGTTCTTC